Shown below are 9 T cell receptor beta chains from a single sample sequenced in a study of CD8 T cells in Susac syndrome. It was with random hexamers that roughly 0.5 to 1 ug RNA was reverse transcribed. In TCRdb, the immunoSEQ multiplex PCR reads were re-called with MiXCR into one record per CDR3 protein. The repertoire holds under 200,000 distinct CDR3 sequences, over 85% seen once, with 0.095% to 0.12% in the top ten. Sequenced input: CD4+ T cells from PBMCs. The receptors were gathered from a human donor in good health.

The gene calls are TRBV5-1 and TRBJ2-5; either TRBD1 or TRBD2 may fit D (6 bases each). Trimming shortened V by 2 bases and J by 7 bases, and 15 bases separated the two germline ends. The CDR3 spans 14 residues. Per germline, CDR1 SGHRS and CDR2 YFSETQ. This CDR3 is CASSFGEARGTQYF. In DNA form, the CDR3 reads TGCGCCAGCAGCTTCGGGGAGGCCAGGGGGACCCAGTACTTC.

CDR3 protein: CASSYLGDYGYTF. CDR3 bases: TGTGCCAGCAGTTACCTCGGGGACTATGGCTACACCTTC. This chain uses TRBV6-5 with TRBJ1-2, with unresolved D. The CDR3 contains 13 residues. Between the trimmed V and J ends, which lost 2 bases and 3 bases, there was a span of 7 bases. Germline lookup yields CDR1 MNHEY and CDR2 SVGAGI.

The chain carries TRBV12-3 or TRBV12-4 and TRBJ2-7, with D unresolved. There are 13 residues in the CDR3. V gave up 3 bases and J gave up 3 bases, with 9 bases separating them. This CDR3 reads CASSLGWNYEQYV. In DNA form, the CDR3 reads TGTGCCAGCAGTTTGGGATGGAACTACGAGCAGTACGTC.

The rearrangement links TRBV29-1 to TRBJ1-5, with a weak D call TRBD1 (6 bases). Germline V gene lookup returns CDR1 SQVTM and CDR2 ANQGSEA. V gave up 3 bases and J gave up 11 bases, with 14 bases separating them. The CDR3 spans 12 residues. CDR3 DNA sequence: TGCAGCGTTGATAGGGGGGAGGGGTCCCAGCATTTT. This encodes CSVDRGEGSQHF.

The chain joins TRBV3-1 to TRBJ1-1; D is perhaps TRBD1 (5 bases). The V gene lost 4 bases and the J gene lost 6 bases, with 18 bases spanning the gap. Looked up from germline, CDR1 is LGHDT and CDR2 is YNNKEL (reference sequence). CDR3 length: 15 amino acids. In nucleotides, the CDR3 is TGTGCCAGCAGCCTCGGGGAGGGGAGCGGTGCTGAAGCTTTCTTT. This gives the protein CASSLGEGSGAEAFF.

The chain links TRBV7-8 to TRBJ2-3; 7 positions match TRBD2. The ends lost 2 bases at V and 0 bases at J; junction bases unmatched: 5. CDR1 and CDR2 from the germline V gene are SGHVS and FQNEAQ. The CDR3 has 16 residues. CDR3 amino acids: CASSLPASGSTDTQYF. CDR3 nucleotides: TGTGCCAGCAGCTTACCGGCTAGCGGTAGCACAGATACGCAGTATTTT.

This rearrangement joins TRBV11-2 to TRBJ1-2, with D perhaps matching TRBD1 (6 bases). CDR1 is SGHAT, CDR2 FQNNGV, per germline. With 5 bases removed from V and 4 bases from J, the gap between germline ends came to 11 bases. The CDR3 has 13 residues. The CDR3: CASSQIQGYGYTF. The DNA for the CDR3 is TGTGCCAGCAGCCAGATACAGGGCTATGGCTACACCTTC.

The V gene is TRBV7-2, the J gene TRBJ1-1; no clear D. The CDR3 loop spans 13 amino acids. V was trimmed by 3 bases and J by 8 bases, leaving 13 bases between them. Germline loops: CDR1 SGHTA, CDR2 FQGNSA. The CDR3 DNA sequence: TGTGCCAGCAGCTTCTCCCCGAATCCCGAAGCTTTCTTT. Translated, it gives CASSFSPNPEAFF.

The chain has TRBV20-1 and TRBJ2-2; TRBD1 is a possible D gene (6 bases). The germline V gene encodes CDR1 DFQATT and CDR2 SNEGSKA (reference sequence). There are 13 residues in the CDR3. V dropped 0 bases and J dropped 7 bases, with 9 bases sitting between them. CDR3 in DNA: TGCAGTGCTAGAGACAGGGGCGTCGGGGAGCTGTTTTTT. Translation gives CSARDRGVGELFF.